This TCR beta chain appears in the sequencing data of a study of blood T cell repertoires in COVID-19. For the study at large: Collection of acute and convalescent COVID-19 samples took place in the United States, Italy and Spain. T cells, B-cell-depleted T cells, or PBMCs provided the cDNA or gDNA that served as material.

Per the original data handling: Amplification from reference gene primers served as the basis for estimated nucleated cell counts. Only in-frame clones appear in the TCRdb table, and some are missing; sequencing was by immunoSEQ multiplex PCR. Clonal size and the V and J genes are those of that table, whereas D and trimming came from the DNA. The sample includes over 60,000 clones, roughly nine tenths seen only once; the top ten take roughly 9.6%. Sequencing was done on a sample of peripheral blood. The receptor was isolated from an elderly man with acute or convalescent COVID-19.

The CDR3 is CASSPRSGGGNTIYF. DNA of the CDR3: TGTGCCAGCAGCCCGCGGTCCGGGGGAGGAAACACCATATATTTT. The rearrangement joins TRBV3-1 (or the pseudogene TRBV3-2) to TRBJ1-3; possible D gene TRBD1, 5 bases. CDR1 is LGHDT, CDR2 YNNKEL, per germline (reference sequence). The germline V and J ends were trimmed by 4 bases and 4 bases, with 14 bases remaining between them. This CDR3 has 15 residues.